The 28 T cell receptor beta chains in this list originate from one sample, sequenced in a study of post-analysis software for immune sequencing data. Overall study findings and caveats: Four or five TRBV segments (TRBV5-6, TRBV5-1 and TRBV20-1 among them) occurred more frequently in patients than in controls.

Which antigens these TCRs recognize remains unknown. cDNA libraries for TCR beta contained unique molecular identifiers. TCRdb reanalysed the PCR reads using MiXCR and keeps one entry per CDR3 protein. The data show roughly 800,000 distinct CDR3 sequences, about 50% seen once. Sequencing was carried out using blood. Receptors were obtained from a girl between 10 and 17 years old with multiple sclerosis.

The rearrangement links TRBV28 to TRBJ2-5; no definite D call. CDR1 and CDR2 from the germline V gene are MDHEN and SYDVKM. Trimming cost V 3 bases and J 1 base, with 9 bases left between them. The CDR3 length is 14 residues. The CDR3 protein is CASSFSGFQETQYF. CDR3 DNA sequence: TGTGCCAGCAGTTTTTCCGGTTTCCAAGAGACCCAGTACTTC.

The chain recombines TRBV7-9 with TRBJ2-5; D not resolved. TRBJ2-7 explains the end of the DNA better; the J call may be wrong. CDR3 size: 16 residues. Looked up from germline, CDR1 is SEHNR and CDR2 is FQNEAQ (reference sequence). CDR3 DNA: TGTGCCAGCAGCTATATTGGGGTTCCCTTCCAATACGAGCAGTACTTC. This encodes CASSYIGVPFQYEQYF.

This chain links TRBV15 with TRBJ2-1; maybe TRBD2 (5 bases). Trimming stripped 0 bases from V and 10 bases from J, with 13 bases between. This CDR3 has 14 residues. Germline V gene sequence: CDR1 LNHNV, CDR2 YYDKDF (reference sequence). CDR3 DNA: TGTGCCACCAGCAGAGATCTGTTCGGGGTCGAGCAGTTCTTC. It encodes CATSRDLFGVEQFF.

The chain has TRBV7-2 and TRBJ1-5; the match to TRBD1 covers 9 bases. CDR3 length: 15 amino acids. Per the germline V gene, CDR1 is SGHTA and CDR2 is FQGNSA. J gave up 6 bases and V 3 bases, and 6 bases lay outside the gene matches. The CDR3, as DNA: TGTGCCAGCAGCTTTACCGGGACAGGGACTCAGCCCCAGCATTTT. This gives the protein CASSFTGTGTQPQHF.

The V call is TRBV20-1, the J call TRBJ1-1; possible D gene TRBD1, 5 bases. Trimming pared 6 bases from V and 6 bases from J, leaving 17 bases between. The CDR3 loop spans 13 amino acids. CDR1 is DFQATT and CDR2 is SNEGSKA in the germline V gene (reference sequence). CDR3 loop: CSARFGGRAEAFF. The CDR3 DNA reads TGCAGTGCACGGTTTGGGGGACGCGCTGAAGCTTTCTTT.

The chain is built from TRBV5-6 and TRBJ2-6; no clear D. V was cut by 3 bases and J by 1 base, with 8 bases left in between. The CDR3 sequence is 15 residues long. Germline assignment: CDR1 SGHDT and CDR2 YYEEEE. The CDR3 region is CASSWEKSGANVLTF. DNA for the CDR3: TGTGCCAGCAGCTGGGAAAAGTCTGGGGCCAACGTCCTGACTTTC.

The chain employs TRBV12-3 or TRBV12-4 and TRBJ2-3; 8 positions agree with TRBD2. This CDR3 is built from 14 residues. V was pared by 6 bases and J by 3 bases, with 5 bases of the junction left unmatched. For the CDR3, the DNA is TGTGCCAGCAGAAGCGGGGGTTGGACAGATACGCAGTATTTT. Translated, it gives CASRSGGWTDTQYF.

In its sample, this clonotype was seen a few times. The genes are TRBV19 and TRBJ1-5; 9 nucleotides match TRBD1. The CDR3 length is 16 residues. In germline, CDR1 is LNHDA, CDR2 SQIVND (reference sequence). J was trimmed by 0 bases and V by 10 bases; bases with no gene match: 10. The CDR3 DNA is TGTGCCACCTCGGGACAGGGACCTTATAGCAATCAGCCCCAGCATTTT. It translates to CATSGQGPYSNQPQHF.

This clonotype was detected a few times. This chain joins TRBV5-6 and TRBJ2-1, with 7 nucleotides matching TRBD2. Germline V lookup: CDR1 SGHDT, CDR2 YYEEEE. V was pared by 4 bases and J by 7 bases, with 8 bases of the junction left unmatched. This CDR3 contains 14 residues. The CDR3 region has the DNA TGTGCCAGCAGCCCAGCGGGGCTCTGGAATGAGCAGTTCTTC. Translated, it gives CASSPAGLWNEQFF.

The rearrangement joins TRBV28 to TRBJ2-6; D is unclear. V shed 4 bases and J shed 2 bases, with 15 bases lying between them. The CDR3 sequence is 17 residues long. CDR1 and CDR2 (germline): MDHEN, SYDVKM. This chain's CDR3 is CASSSPWSRPGANVLTF. The CDR3 coding sequence is TGTGCCAGCAGTTCCCCTTGGAGTAGACCTGGGGCCAACGTCCTGACTTTC.

The V and J genes are TRBV21-1 and TRBJ2-2. TRBV21-1 is marked as a pseudogene. There are 17 residues in the CDR3. This CDR3 is CASSADYQDENTGELFF. The CDR3 bases are TGTGCCAGCAGCGCCGATTATCAGGACGAGAACACCGGGGAGCTGTTTTTT.

The V gene is TRBV28, the J gene TRBJ1-2; D possibly corresponds to TRBD1 (6 bases). CDR3 length: 15 residues. Germline CDR1 is MDHEN and CDR2 is SYDVKM. Trimming took 3 bases from V and 4 from J, leaving 15 bases between them. The CDR3 is CASSLPGAFSYGYTF. DNA of the CDR3: TGTGCCAGCAGTTTGCCAGGGGCGTTTAGCTATGGCTACACCTTC.

The V call is TRBV9, the J call TRBJ1-6, with a weak D call TRBD1 (6 bases). Germline CDR1 reads SGDLS; CDR2 reads YYNGEE. CDR3 length: 15 residues. V lost 0 bases to trimming and J lost 6 bases, with 10 bases between them. The CDR3 reads CASSVGGQPNSPLHF. CDR3 nucleotide sequence: TGTGCCAGCAGCGTAGGAGGACAGCCTAATTCACCCCTCCACTTT.

This clonotype was recorded many times. This chain uses TRBV5-1 with TRBJ2-7; D is unresolved. Trimming left V 2 bases short and J 0 bases short, with 3 bases between. The CDR3 loop spans 12 amino acids. Germline CDR1 and CDR2: SGHRS and YFSETQ. CDR3 bases: TGCGCCAGCAGCTTCGCCTCCTACGAGCAGTACTTC. It encodes CASSFASYEQYF.

This clonotype occurred once. This chain joins TRBV29-1 and TRBJ2-7; 10 bases fit TRBD2. The J call may not be correct, given that the DNA end is closer to TRBJ2-4. The V gene's germline CDR1 is SQVTM and CDR2 ANQGSEA. The CDR3 sequence is 16 residues long. The CDR3 nucleotides read TGCAGCGCCCAGGGGCCTAGCGGGGGAACCAAAAACATTCAGTACTTC. It is translated as CSAQGPSGGTKNIQYF.

In its sample, this clonotype was seen a few times. The J gene is TRBJ2-7, the V gene TRBV5-6, with D hard to call. Per the germline V gene, CDR1 is SGHDT and CDR2 is YYEEEE. There are 14 residues in the CDR3. Trimming removed 7 bases from V and 3 bases from J, with 17 bases in between. The CDR3 loop is CASCPTDAGYEQYF. The CDR3 region has the DNA TGTGCCAGCTGCCCCACGGACGCAGGCTACGAGCAGTACTTC. Full variable domain (missing parts from reference TRBV5-6 and TRBJ2-7): DAGVTQSPTHLIKTRGQQVTLRCSPKSGHDTVSWYQQALGQGPQFIFQYYEEEERQRGNFPDRFSGHQFPNYSSELNVNALLLGDSALYLCASCPTDAGYEQYFGPGTRLTVT.

The chain carries TRBV2 and TRBJ2-1; TRBD2 agrees at 11 bases. The V segment lost 1 base and the J segment 0 bases; nucleotides outside the gene matches: 2. Germline loops: CDR1 SNHLY, CDR2 FYNNEI. The CDR3 runs to 17 residues. DNA of the CDR3: TGTGCCAGCAGTGAAGGGGGACTAGCGGACTCCTACAATGAGCAGTTCTTC. This translates into CASSEGGLADSYNEQFF.

The chain has TRBV20-1 and TRBJ2-5; either TRBD1 or TRBD2 may supply D (6 bases each). The CDR3 has 14 amino acids. V dropped 6 bases and J dropped 5 bases, with 19 bases sitting between them. Germline V lookup: CDR1 DFQATT, CDR2 SNEGSKA (reference sequence). The CDR3 spells CSALHREEQETQYF. CDR3 DNA sequence: TGCAGTGCCCTACACAGGGAGGAGCAGGAGACCCAGTACTTC.

Comments on this clonotype: Compared with germline, one end of the junction differs, possibly owing to a read error. The J gene is TRBJ2-1, the V gene TRBV7-9, with TRBD2 matching over 10 bases. Per germline, CDR1 SEHNR and CDR2 FQNEAQ (reference sequence). This CDR3 has 19 amino acids. The CDR3 loop reads CASNLTPRVAGGQYNEQFF. DNA of the CDR3: TGTGCCAGCAACTTAACACCTAGGGTAGCGGGGGGACAATACAATGAGCAGTTCTTC.

The chain joins TRBV20-1 to TRBJ2-3, with 9 nucleotides matching TRBD2. V shed 6 bases and J 2 bases; nucleotides not matched to a gene: 12. CDR3 size: 16 residues. CDR1 and CDR2 (germline): DFQATT, SNEGSKA (reference sequence). Here the CDR3 reads CSAARGASGATDTQYF. The CDR3 DNA is TGCAGTGCCGCCCGCGGCGCTAGCGGGGCCACAGATACGCAGTATTTT.

This clonotype came up a few times. The gene calls are TRBV12-3 or TRBV12-4 and TRBJ1-2; D is unresolved. V was shortened by 6 bases and J by 5 bases, with 19 bases between the two germline ends. The CDR3 has 15 residues. CDR3 bases: TGTGCCAGCAGCCCCCCCCCGGGGTATAATTATGGCTACACCTTC. The encoded protein is CASSPPPGYNYGYTF.

V is TRBV7-9 and J is TRBJ1-4; D not certain. The V gene lost 4 bases and the J gene lost 3 bases, with 12 bases spanning the gap. The germline gives CDR1 SEHNR, CDR2 FQNEAQ (reference sequence). CDR3 length: 15 residues. Written as DNA, the CDR3 is TGTGCCAGCAGCTCTTGGGCCATTTCTAATGAAAAACTGTTTTTT. This encodes CASSSWAISNEKLFF.

This rearrangement joins TRBV20-1 to TRBJ1-2; 7 bases agree with TRBD1. In germline, CDR1 is DFQATT, CDR2 SNEGSKA (reference sequence). Losses at the gene ends were 6 bases for V and 5 bases for J; bases not matched to a gene: 6. The CDR3 has 12 residues. This CDR3 reads CSAKTGQYGYTF. CDR3 bases: TGCAGTGCGAAGACAGGGCAGTATGGCTACACCTTC.

The rearrangement links TRBV5-1 to TRBJ1-1; tentative D call: TRBD1 (5 bases). The CDR3 contains 12 residues. Germline lookup yields CDR1 SGHRS and CDR2 YFSETQ. The V and J ends lost 4 bases and 8 bases respectively, with 12 bases between them. CDR3 DNA sequence: TGCGCCAGCAGCCCCTATGCAGGGGAAGCTTTCTTT. Protein product: CASSPYAGEAFF.

This chain joins TRBV4-1 and TRBJ1-2; unclear D gene. The V gene lost 4 bases and the J gene lost 4 bases, with 25 bases spanning the gap. The CDR3 covers 18 residues. CDR1 and CDR2 (germline): MGHRA, YSYEKL. The CDR3 region is CASSPRYTSTGRIYGYTF. DNA of the CDR3: TGCGCCAGCAGCCCCAGGTACACCTCGACTGGGAGGATCTATGGCTACACCTTC.

The chain links TRBV7-8 to TRBJ2-1; D not resolved. The CDR3 is made up of 12 amino acids. CDR1 is SGHVS and CDR2 is FQNEAQ in the germline V gene. V lost 4 bases to trimming and J lost 7 bases, with 8 bases between them. The CDR3 nucleotides read TGTGCCAGCAGCTACAAGTTAAATGAGCAGTTCTTC. Its protein is CASSYKLNEQFF.

The gene calls are TRBV2 and TRBJ2-5; D possibly corresponds to TRBD1 (6 bases). The germline CDR1 and CDR2 sequences are SNHLY and FYNNEI. The CDR3 is made up of 14 amino acids. V was trimmed by 8 bases and J by 12 bases, leaving 25 bases between them. CDR3 bases: TGTGCCAGCGACCGGGACACGCTCAAGAGTGAAGAGTACTTC. Amino acids: CASDRDTLKSEEYF.

This chain uses TRBV25-1 with TRBJ1-1, with a weak D call TRBD1 (5 bases). Germline V gene data show CDR1 as MGHDK and CDR2 as SYGVNS. This CDR3 comprises 12 residues. V lost 6 bases and J 8 bases, leaving 13 bases between the germline ends. The CDR3 spells CASRRDHPEAFF. For the CDR3, the DNA is TGTGCCAGCAGGAGGGACCACCCGGAAGCTTTCTTT.